The clone carrying this T cell receptor (beta chain) was picked up many times. Its cognate antigen is unknown. Using constant-segment primers, 5'RACE produced TCR alpha and TCR beta cDNA libraries carrying sample barcodes and UMIs. Via MiXCR, TCRdb re-called the 5' RACE reads, giving one row per CDR3 protein. Counted here are about 400,000 distinct CDR3 sequences, around 14% occurring once; the ten biggest clones make up under 25%. The sample belongs to a study of T-cell memory formation after mild COVID-19. J gave up 3 bases and V 4 bases, and 4 bases lay outside the gene matches. This CDR3 region has 15 residues. The germline V gene has CDR1 LGHNA and CDR2 YNFKEQ. Study-wide findings and caveats: CD4+ clones that contracted lay mainly in CM and EM; CD8+ ones lay in EMRA. Contracting clones from day 15 to 85 had balanced CD4/CD8; later expanders favoured CD4+. Clonal second-wave expansions that peaked on day 37 had unconfirmed SARS-CoV-2 specificity.

Sequenced input: PBMCs or a T cell subset sorted from them (not recorded which). This clonotype was obtained from a man in his late teens or twenties who had mild COVID-19 (a few samples of this study predate the infection). Cell type and time point are not known. This chain connects TRBV4-2 to TRBJ2-2, with 8 bases that match TRBD2. The CDR3 DNA is TGTGCCAGCAGCCTTAACGGGGGGGACACCGGGGAGCTGTTTTTT. Residues: CASSLNGGDTGELFF.